These 25 T cell receptor beta chains came from one sample sequenced in a study of identical twins. TCRdb fed the 5' RACE reads into MiXCR, producing one record per CDR3 protein. The repertoire holds 450,000 or so distinct CDR3 sequences, about a fifth seen once, with roughly 12% in the top ten. Sequenced material: naive T cells sorted from blood. The receptors here all came from a man aged 45-60 years in good health.

This clonotype was detected a few times. V is TRBV27 and J is TRBJ1-5; a possible D gene is TRBD1 (5 bases). The CDR3 has 14 residues. Germline loops: CDR1 MNHEY, CDR2 SMNVEV (reference sequence). The V end lost 10 bases, the J end lost 6 bases, and 19 bases lay between the germline ends. CDR3 region: CATKEGRAPQPQHF. The CDR3 DNA sequence: TGTGCCACGAAAGAGGGCAGGGCCCCTCAGCCCCAGCATTTT.

This clonotype has a count of ten or more. The rearrangement uses TRBV4-2 and TRBJ2-1, with D uncertain. The CDR3 has 15 residues. V was cut by 1 base and J by 3 bases, with 10 bases left in between. The germline gives CDR1 LGHNA, CDR2 YNFKEQ. The CDR3 loop reads CASSQALSVYNEQFF. The CDR3 coding sequence is TGTGCCAGCAGCCAAGCCCTCTCTGTCTACAATGAGCAGTTCTTC.

The chain links TRBV28 to TRBJ2-3, with 8 bases aligning to TRBD2. The CDR3 consists of 15 residues. The J segment lost 4 bases and the V segment lost 7 bases, leaving 10 bases of the junction unmatched. Germline values: CDR1 MDHEN, CDR2 SYDVKM. CDR3: CASKSGSRVSDTQYF. CDR3 in DNA: TGTGCCAGCAAGAGCGGGAGCCGCGTTTCAGATACGCAGTATTTT.

This clonotype was detected ten times or more. The chain couples TRBV20-1 to TRBJ2-1; 9 bases agree with TRBD2. Germline V CDR1 and CDR2: DFQATT, SNEGSKA (reference sequence). V shed 6 bases, J shed 9 bases, and the junction held 12 bases outside the gene matches. The CDR3 sequence is 14 residues long. In DNA, the CDR3 is TGCAGTGCCCAGGCGGGGGGACTAGCTGGTGAGCAGTTCTTC. It translates to CSAQAGGLAGEQFF.

This clonotype has a handful of counts. This chain links TRBV6-1 with TRBJ2-7; no clear D gene. Trimming pared 6 bases from V and 3 bases from J, leaving 15 bases between. There are 14 residues in the CDR3. The germline gives CDR1 MNHNS, CDR2 SASEGT. CDR3 in amino acids: CASRDPWRYYEQYF. The DNA of the CDR3 is TGTGCCAGCAGGGACCCCTGGCGGTACTACGAGCAGTACTTC.

This clonotype appeared a few times. This chain links TRBV7-9 with TRBJ2-1; weak D call: TRBD2 (7 bases). Trimming pared 4 bases from V and 4 bases from J, leaving 14 bases between. Germline V gene lookup returns CDR1 SEHNR and CDR2 FQNEAQ (reference sequence). CDR3 length equals 15 residues. The CDR3 DNA sequence: TGTGCCAGCAGCTGGGGGCTAGCGGAGTACAATGAGCAGTTCTTC. Translated, it gives CASSWGLAEYNEQFF.

This chain connects TRBV29-1 to TRBJ2-1, with TRBD2 as a possible D gene (7 bases). The CDR3 totals 18 residues. Germline CDR1 reads SQVTM; CDR2 reads ANQGSEA. Trimming shortened V by 5 bases and J by 6 bases, and 29 bases separated the two germline ends. The CDR3 loop reads CSVRGGGTPEGRLNEQFF. Written as DNA, the CDR3 is TGCAGCGTTAGGGGAGGGGGTACCCCTGAGGGGAGGCTCAATGAGCAGTTCTTC.

This clonotype has ten or more counts. The V and J genes are TRBV4-1 and TRBJ2-2; TRBD1 matches 10 bases. The CDR3 contains 17 residues. The germline V gene has CDR1 MGHRA and CDR2 YSYEKL. Trimming cost V 4 bases and J 5 bases; bases outside gene matches: 10. The CDR3 DNA reads TGCGCCAGCAGCCTTGAGGACAGGGGGGTATGGACCGGGGAGCTGTTTTTT. Amino acids: CASSLEDRGVWTGELFF.

The sample holds many counts of this clonotype. The chain uses TRBV7-9 and TRBJ2-7; the D is unclear. Germline-derived CDR1 and CDR2 are SEHNR and FQNEAQ (reference sequence). This CDR3 contains 14 residues. V was pared by 0 bases and J by 7 bases, with 13 bases between. DNA for the CDR3: TGTGCCAGCAGCTTAGCAGGGCCCTTCGGGGAGCAGTACTTC. It yields the protein CASSLAGPFGEQYF.

This clonotype was seen a few times. V gene TRBV12-3 or TRBV12-4 combines with J gene TRBJ2-2; weak D call: TRBD1 (7 bases). Trimming removed 5 bases at V and 4 bases at J, with 11 bases between. The CDR3 covers 14 residues. CDR3 in amino acids: CASSAQGGTGELFF. The DNA of the CDR3 is TGTGCCAGCAGTGCGCAGGGGGGCACCGGGGAGCTGTTTTTT.

This clonotype was counted at least ten times. The rearrangement uses TRBV3-1 and TRBJ2-2; D is uncertain. From germline, CDR1 is LGHDT and CDR2 YNNKEL (reference sequence). V gave up 0 bases and J gave up 5 bases, with 7 bases separating them. This CDR3 has 14 residues. CDR3 bases: TGTGCCAGCAGCCAAGACTCGTGGACCGGGGAGCTGTTTTTT. Translation: CASSQDSWTGELFF.

This clonotype has only a few counts. The gene calls are TRBV5-1 and TRBJ2-5; D possibly corresponds to TRBD1 (6 bases). Trimming shortened V by 2 bases and J by 5 bases, and 16 bases separated the two germline ends. The CDR3 length is 15 residues. Germline CDR1 and CDR2: SGHRS and YFSETQ. CDR3 loop: CASSFGQGSRETQYF. CDR3 DNA sequence: TGCGCCAGCAGCTTTGGGCAGGGGTCGCGGGAGACCCAGTACTTC.

At least ten counts were recorded for this clonotype. The V and J genes are TRBV4-3 and TRBJ2-2; 10 nucleotides match TRBD2. The CDR3 is 17 residues long. Per the germline V gene, CDR1 is LGHNA and CDR2 is YSLEER. V shed 2 bases and J 6 bases; nucleotides not matched to a gene: 9. DNA of the CDR3: TGCGCCAGCAGCCAACAGGGACTAGCGCTGTACGCCGGGGAGCTGTTTTTT. Translated: CASSQQGLALYAGELFF.

The sample holds a few counts of this clonotype. The chain couples TRBV6-5 to TRBJ2-1, with D uncertain. The V gene's germline CDR1 is MNHEY and CDR2 SVGAGI. The CDR3 runs 15 residues. The germline V and J ends were trimmed by 0 bases and 8 bases, with 14 bases remaining between them. The CDR3 sequence is CASSYSKAVRDEQFF. The CDR3 DNA is TGTGCCAGCAGTTACTCGAAGGCAGTACGCGATGAGCAGTTCTTC.

This chain connects TRBV4-1 to TRBJ2-3; 8 positions match TRBD1. Trimming at V came to 8 bases and at J to 4 bases, leaving 23 bases not matched to a gene. The CDR3 runs 19 residues. Germline V lookup: CDR1 MGHRA, CDR2 YSYEKL. The CDR3 nucleotides are TGCGCCAGCGAATACACACCTTTCCAGGGGGCCCTAGGCGCAGATACGCAGTATTTT. Translating gives CASEYTPFQGALGADTQYF.

This chain connects TRBV5-1 to TRBJ2-3; D unresolved. With 0 bases removed from V and 4 bases from J, the gap between germline ends came to 12 bases. Looked up from germline, CDR1 is SGHRS and CDR2 is YFSETQ. The CDR3 runs 15 residues. The CDR3 spells CASSLAAAGADTQYF. The CDR3 DNA reads as TGCGCCAGCAGCTTGGCCGCAGCTGGGGCAGATACGCAGTATTTT.

This clonotype was seen only a few times. The chain combines TRBV9 with TRBJ1-1; 11 nucleotides line up with TRBD1. The V and J ends lost 0 bases and 10 bases, in that order; junction bases with no gene match: 8. The CDR3 contains 15 residues. Germline V gene data show CDR1 as SGDLS and CDR2 as YYNGEE. CDR3 DNA sequence: TGTGCCAGCAGCGTAGATTCGGGACAGGGGGTGAGAGCTTTCTTT. Residues: CASSVDSGQGVRAFF.

This clonotype was recorded a few times. The V and J genes are TRBV28 and TRBJ2-4; tentatively, D is TRBD1 (6 bases). The CDR3 covers 15 residues. The germline V and J ends were trimmed by 7 bases and 0 bases, with 13 bases remaining between them. The V gene's germline CDR1 is MDHEN and CDR2 SYDVKM. For the CDR3, the DNA is TGTGCCAGCATTGGGGGCGGTTTAGCCAAAAACATTCAGTACTTC. Residues: CASIGGGLAKNIQYF.

This clonotype was seen ten or more times. The V and J genes are TRBV7-9 and TRBJ2-1; tentatively, D is TRBD2 (6 bases). There are 15 residues in the CDR3. Germline CDR1 is SEHNR and CDR2 is FQNEAQ (reference sequence). V was pared by 2 bases and J by 1 base, with 9 bases between. As DNA, the CDR3 is TGTGCCAGCAGCTTATCACGGGGGTCCTACAATGAGCAGTTCTTC. Amino acids: CASSLSRGSYNEQFF.

J is TRBJ2-7 and V is TRBV12-3 or TRBV12-4, with TRBD2 as a possible D gene (5 bases). The CDR3 extends over 13 amino acids. Trimming stripped 5 bases from V and 3 bases from J, with 11 bases between. CDR3 amino acids: CASSRGQIYEQYF. The DNA for the CDR3 is TGTGCCAGCAGTAGAGGGCAGATCTACGAGCAGTACTTC.

This sequence joins TRBV6-1 and TRBJ1-5; perhaps TRBD1 as D (5 bases). Trimming cost V 1 base and J 1 base, with 11 bases left between them. CDR1 MNHNS and CDR2 SASEGT come from the germline V gene. The CDR3 covers 16 residues. The CDR3 DNA reads as TGTGCCAGCAGTGAAGAAGGGGAATTAAGCAATCAGCCCCAGCATTTT. Protein product: CASSEEGELSNQPQHF.

The V call is TRBV20-1, the J call TRBJ2-2; no definite D call. The CDR3 is made up of 12 amino acids. Germline CDR1 DFQATT, CDR2 SNEGSKA (reference sequence). V lost 6 bases, J lost 7 bases, and 12 bases lay in between. The CDR3 DNA follows: TGCAGTGCCCCTTTGCTGGGCGGGGAGCTGTTTTTT. Protein sequence: CSAPLLGGELFF.

This clonotype has only a few counts. The chain carries TRBV11-2 and TRBJ2-3, with 7 bases aligning to TRBD2. The CDR3 spans 14 residues. Trimming removed 4 bases from V and 4 bases from J; junction bases left unmatched: 5. Germline V gene data show CDR1 as SGHAT and CDR2 as FQNNGV. CDR3 region: CASSYRLASDTQYF. The CDR3 DNA follows: TGTGCCAGCAGCTACCGACTAGCCTCAGATACGCAGTATTTT.

The V gene is TRBV20-1, the J gene TRBJ1-1; TRBD1 might be the D (5 bases). Trimming left V 3 bases short and J 1 base short, with 12 bases between. The CDR3 covers 14 residues. Germline CDR1 and CDR2: DFQATT and SNEGSKA (reference sequence). This CDR3 reads CSASWGPENTEAFF. CDR3 DNA sequence: TGCAGTGCTAGTTGGGGACCGGAGAACACTGAAGCTTTCTTT.

A few counts support this clonotype. J is TRBJ2-7 and V is TRBV7-2; 8 bases are shared with TRBD2. The V gene end was trimmed by 1 base and the J gene end by 0 bases; junction bases not matched to a gene: 8. CDR1 and CDR2 from the germline V gene are SGHTA and FQGNSA. The CDR3 runs to 17 residues. CDR3 region: CASSLVLAGRSSYEQYF. The CDR3 coding sequence is TGTGCCAGCAGCTTAGTTTTAGCGGGGAGGAGCTCCTACGAGCAGTACTTC.